Described below is a single T cell receptor beta chain sequence and its context. Combining a sample-barcoded 5' primer with a J-beta primer mix, a second PCR ran for roughly 7 to 11 cycles. Using its own MiXCR run on the 5' RACE reads, TCRdb lists one record per CDR3 protein. There are 730,000 or so distinct CDR3 sequences in the sample; approximately 43% occur only once, and 20% to 25% lies in the top ten. The CDR3 runs to 16 residues. Germline V lookup: CDR1 DFQATT, CDR2 SNEGSKA (reference sequence). V was clipped by 6 bases and J by 0 bases, with 20 bases between them. This sample is drawn from a study of blood T cells in healthy people across ages.

The receptor was derived from a woman in her fifties or sixties in good health. Sample: blood. This chain uses TRBV20-1 with TRBJ1-2; tentatively, D is TRBD1 (5 bases). The CDR3 loop reads CSAGRVWGRANYGYTF. The CDR3 region has the DNA TGCAGTGCCGGGCGGGTATGGGGGAGAGCTAACTATGGCTACACCTTC.